Presented here are 3 T cell receptor beta chains from one specimen sequenced in a study of T cell responses to AZD1222 COVID-19 vaccine. Some clones are missing from TCRdb's copy, which holds only in-frame ones; the method was immunoSEQ multiplex PCR. The sample has roughly 100,000 clones, approximately 91% seen once. Sequencing used peripheral blood, obtained on day 0 of AZD1222 vaccination. These receptors all stem from an adult in good health.

The chain couples TRBV28 to TRBJ1-2; 7 nucleotides agree with TRBD1. V dropped 6 bases and J dropped 4; count of bases not matched to a gene: 11. The CDR3 spans 15 residues. Per germline, CDR1 MDHEN and CDR2 SYDVKM. The CDR3 DNA sequence: TGTGCCAGCAGCCCCGGACAGGCGCATGGCTATGGCTACACCTTC. This gives the protein CASSPGQAHGYGYTF.

This clone was counted between two and nine times. The chain joins TRBV7-6 to TRBJ1-3; 8 bases fit TRBD1. This CDR3 has 15 amino acids. Trimming took 5 bases from V and 2 from J; bases not matched to a gene: 5. Germline loops: CDR1 SGHVS, CDR2 FNYEAQ. CDR3 sequence reads: CASSRQTGAGNTIYF. For the CDR3, the DNA is TGTGCCAGCAGCCGTCAGACAGGGGCTGGAAACACCATATATTTT. Combining the CDR3 with reference TRBV7-6 and TRBJ1-3 gives the whole variable domain GAGVSQSPRYKVTKRGQDVALRCDPISGHVSLYWYRQALGQGPEFLTYFNYEAQQDKSGLPNDRFSAERPEGSISTLTIQRTEQRDSAMYRCASSRQTGAGNTIYFGEGSWLTVV.

V is TRBV11-2 and J is TRBJ2-7, with 7 bases lining up with TRBD1. The CDR3 runs 14 residues. Germline V CDR1 and CDR2: SGHAT, FQNNGV. The ends lost 5 bases at V and 4 bases at J; junction bases unmatched: 8. CDR3 in DNA: TGTGCCAGCAGCGCGATCCCCAGGGGGTACGAGCAGTACTTC. This encodes CASSAIPRGYEQYF.